This is a list of T cell receptor beta chains from one sample in a study of beta chain features in type 1 diabetes. Produced via immunoSEQ multiplex PCR; TCRdb's table is partial and in-frame only. The data contain about 390,000 clones, around a tenth of them seen just once; the ten biggest clones take up approximately 0.55%. The specimen sequenced was central memory CD4+ T cells from blood. The receptors derive from a man aged 30-40 years with type 1 diabetes. Each CDR3 is given with its conserved first and last residue. D genes are given only for firm matches. Size is stated for part of the rows, as once, few or many counts, or as a class when the clone is expanded.

CDR3 length | J gene | V gene | clone size | D gene | CDR3 DNA | CDR3 protein
15 | TRBJ2-3 | TRBV6-1 | few | . | TGTGCCAGCAGCCTGAGAGGGGCTAGCACAGATACGCAGTATTTT | CASSLRGASTDTQYF
15 | TRBJ2-1 | TRBV6-1 | few | TRBD2 | TGTGCCAGCAGCCCGGGACTAGCGGCATACAATGAGCAGTTCTTC | CASSPGLAAYNEQFF
14 | TRBJ1-1 | TRBV5-1 | . | TRBD1 | TGCGCCAGCAGCTTGGACAGGGGGGACACTGAAGCTTTCTTT | CASSLDRGDTEAFF
15 | TRBJ1-2 | TRBV5-4 | . | . | TGTGCCAGCAGCTCACAGGGTAATGGTTTGAGTGGCTACACCTTC | CASSSQGNGLSGYTF
14 | TRBJ1-1 | TRBV7-8 | . | TRBD1 | TGTGCCAGCAGCTCACGGACAGGGAGCCCTGAAGCTTTCTTT | CASSSRTGSPEAFF
15 | TRBJ2-3 | TRBV4-2 | . | . | TGTGCCAGCAGCCAAGGAGGCTTTTCCACAGATACGCAGTATTTT | CASSQGGFSTDTQYF
16 | TRBJ2-2 | TRBV6-5 | few | TRBD1 | TGTGCCAGCAGTTACTCGGCGAGGGGGCTGGCCGGGGAGCTGTTTTTT | CASSYSARGLAGELFF
14 | TRBJ2-2 | TRBV2 | . | . | TGTGCCAGCAAAAGGGAGTTCAACACCGGGGAGCTGTTTTTT | CASKREFNTGELFF
16 | TRBJ2-2 | TRBV28 | few | TRBD1 | TGTGCCAGCAGCCTAAGCGGGACAGGGTGGGCCGGGGAGCTGTTTTTT | CASSLSGTGWAGELFF
13 | TRBJ2-7 | TRBV5-4 | . | TRBD2 | TGTGCCAGCAGCCACCCTAGCGGGAGTGAGCAGTACTTC | CASSHPSGSEQYF
15 | TRBJ2-2 | TRBV5-1 | . | . | TGCGCCAGCAGCTTGGATCCGGTGAACACCGGGGAGCTGTTTTTT | CASSLDPVNTGELFF
18 | TRBJ2-2 | TRBV28 | few | TRBD2 | TGTGCCAGCAGCCCGGTTGTCGGGGCGGGAGTGAACACCGGGGAGCTGTTTTTT | CASSPVVGAGVNTGELFF
13 | TRBJ1-6 | TRBV14 | few | . | TGTGCCAGCAGCCAAGGGGGTACGCCACCCCTCCACTTT | CASSQGGTPPLHF
16 | TRBJ2-7 | TRBV6-1 | . | . | TGTGCCAGCAGTGAAGCTCCCGGGGTCGGAGCCTACGAGCAGTACTTC | CASSEAPGVGAYEQYF
15 | TRBJ1-1 | TRBV6-1 | few | . | TGTGCCAGCAGTGAACAAGGCTTAGGGTACACTGAAGCTTTCTTT | CASSEQGLGYTEAFF
13 | TRBJ2-3 | TRBV2 | . | . | TGTGCCAGCAGTGTAGACCCCGACAATACGCAGTATTTT | CASSVDPDNTQYF
13 | TRBJ2-7 | TRBV6-5 | . | . | TGTGCCAGCATAGGACCAGGAACCTACGAGCAGTACTTC | CASIGPGTYEQYF
13 | TRBJ1-2 | TRBV2 | . | TRBD1 | TGTGCCACCGTCGGACAGGGGAACTATGGCTACACCTTC | CATVGQGNYGYTF
16 | TRBJ1-1 | TRBV7-9 | . | . | TGTGCCAGCAGCTTAGGTCAGTTACGTTGGGACACTGAAGCTTTCTTT | CASSLGQLRWDTEAFF